The source of this T cell receptor (beta chain) is a study of human T cells and chemical hapten exposure. Study-wide points: TCRs at high frequency, those above 1 in 1000, did not change with DPC sensitization. Expanded TCRs produced significantly more large CDR3 similarity clusters than controls did.

The library labeled individual cDNA molecules by adding unique molecular identifiers to them. TCRdb itself ran the RACE reads through MiXCR, one entry per CDR3 protein. Of tens of thousands of distinct CDR3 sequences in the sample, approximately 9.5% were seen once. Time point: patch test 3, about 24 weeks after DPC sensitization. Treatment defined: therapeutic diphenylcyclopropenone sensitization with weekly scalp DPC. Blood, whole and unfractionated, served as the source for total RNA extraction. V was shortened by 5 bases and J by 3 bases, with 13 bases between the two germline ends. There are 15 residues in the CDR3. CDR1 and CDR2 from the germline V gene are SEHNR and FQNEAQ (reference sequence). The table lists this clonotype with many counts. What it binds is not known.

The starting material was whole blood, obtained in connection with sensitization to the hapten diphenylcyclopropenone (DPC). The genes are TRBV7-9 and TRBJ2-2; unclear D gene. The TCR comes from a man aged 50-59 years with alopecia areata. Some clones in this sample may be carry-over from other donors' samples. CDR3 residues: CASSPPGTYTGELFF. DNA for the CDR3: TGTGCCAGCAGCCCTCCCGGCACCTACACCGGGGAGCTGTTTTTT.